Below, 6 T cell receptor beta chains from the same sample are listed, as sequenced in a study of CD8+ T cells in alopecia areata. Sequencing templates came from extracted RNA that was reverse transcribed into cDNA. TCRdb keeps only in-frame clones here, not all; method: immunoSEQ multiplex PCR. This table holds approximately 150,000 clones, approximately 60% found once. The specimen sequenced was CD4+ T cells sorted from blood. These TCRs come from a human donor in good health.

This clone was detected a few times. The CDR3 sequence is CASSPGFQETQYF. As DNA, the CDR3 is TGTGCCAGCAGCCCGGGGTTTCAAGAGACCCAGTACTTC. This chain connects TRBV5-4 to TRBJ2-5; possible D gene TRBD2, 5 bases. The CDR3 is made up of 13 amino acids. V was clipped by 4 bases and J by 2 bases, with 9 bases between them. Germline lookup yields CDR1 SGHNT and CDR2 YYREEE (reference sequence). Looking up the rest from reference TRBV5-4 and TRBJ2-5 gives the full variable domain: ETGVTQSPTHLIKTRGQQVTLRCSSQSGHNTVSWYQQALGQGPQFIFQYYREEENGRGNFPPRFSGLQFPNYSSELNVNALELDDSALYLCASSPGFQETQYFGPGTRLLVL.

This chain links TRBV13 with TRBJ2-4; 7 bases fit TRBD1. Germline V gene sequence: CDR1 PRHDT, CDR2 FYEKMQ (reference sequence). The junction had 7 bases not matched to a gene; V was cut back by 3 bases and J by 8 bases. The CDR3 is 14 amino acids. The CDR3: CASSFQGVLDIQYF. The DNA for the CDR3 is TGTGCCAGCAGCTTCCAGGGGGTTTTGGACATTCAGTACTTC.

CDR3 in DNA: TGCAGCGTTCGCAATACTAGCGGGAGCTACAATGAGCAGTTCTTC. This codes for CSVRNTSGSYNEQFF. The J gene is TRBJ2-1, the V gene TRBV29-1, with TRBD2 matching over 11 bases. V lost 5 bases and J lost 3; bases outside the gene matches: 6. This CDR3 region has 15 residues. From germline, CDR1 is SQVTM and CDR2 ANQGSEA.

Note on this clone: The junction and the germline gene differ at one end; a read error may be behind it. The J gene is TRBJ2-7, the V gene TRBV29-1; no definite D call. Germline V gives CDR1 SQVTM, CDR2 ANQGSEA. The CDR3 loop spans 10 amino acids. CDR3 amino acids: CSVVSGPYRF. The CDR3 nucleotides are TGCAGCGTTGTTTCCGGCCCTTATCGATTC.

This chain links TRBV29-1 with TRBJ2-7; D is unresolved. The germline V and J ends were trimmed by 2 bases and 3 bases, with 11 bases remaining between them. Germline V gene sequence: CDR1 SQVTM, CDR2 ANQGSEA. The CDR3 covers 13 residues. The CDR3 sequence is CSVERLRNYEQYF. The CDR3 coding sequence is TGCAGCGTTGAACGGCTGAGAAACTACGAGCAGTACTTC.

This chain joins TRBV5-1 and TRBJ1-4; D may be TRBD1 (5 bases). This CDR3 has 17 residues. The ends were cut back, 5 bases at V and 0 bases at J, with 17 bases in the middle. The germline CDR1 and CDR2 sequences are SGHRS and YFSETQ. This CDR3 is CASRKGLSIATNEKLFF. The CDR3 DNA sequence: TGCGCCAGCAGAAAGGGGCTGTCGATTGCAACTAATGAAAAACTGTTTTTT.